This TCR beta chain was found in a study of blood T cell repertoires in COVID-19. The V gene's germline CDR1 is SGHNT and CDR2 YENEEA. There are 13 residues in the CDR3. V lost 5 bases and J lost 10; bases outside the gene matches: 7. Repertoires were generated with immunoSEQ multiplex PCR, while TCRdb's copy carries only in-frame clones and drops some. The sample includes 150,000 to 200,000 clones, around 81% of them seen just once. This receptor was obtained from a man between 65 and 85 years old who had recovered from COVID-19. The V and J genes are TRBV11-3 and TRBJ2-1; 8 positions agree with TRBD2. The sequenced material came from peripheral blood. CDR3 sequence (DNA): TGTGCCAGCAGCCCGGGACTAGTCGACGAGCAGTTCTTC. Translating it yields CASSPGLVDEQFF.